The 31 T cell receptor beta chains below were found in one sample sequenced in a study of CD8 T cells in Susac syndrome. Roughly 0.5 to 1 ug RNA was reverse transcribed with random hexamers. Via MiXCR, TCRdb re-called the immunoSEQ multiplex PCR reads, giving one row per CDR3 protein. The sample shows 150,000 to 200,000 distinct CDR3 sequences, approximately 94% of them seen only once. Sequenced: CD4+ T cells from PBMCs. The receptors here all came from a human donor with multiple sclerosis.

The chain employs TRBV7-9 and TRBJ2-3; no clear D. CDR3 length: 15 amino acids. In germline, CDR1 is SEHNR, CDR2 FQNEAQ (reference sequence). With 1 base removed from V and 2 bases from J, the gap between germline ends came to 10 bases. Here the CDR3 reads CASSLGLAATDTQYF. In DNA, the CDR3 is TGTGCCAGCAGCTTAGGTCTGGCCGCCACAGATACGCAGTATTTT.

The gene calls are TRBV6-2 or TRBV6-3 and TRBJ2-2; 10 nucleotides match TRBD2. This CDR3 contains 15 residues. The germline CDR1 and CDR2 sequences are MNHEY and SVGEGT. Trimming removed 7 bases from V and 5 bases from J; junction bases left unmatched: 7. CDR3 coding DNA: TGTGCCAGCACCCTAGCGGGAGTTTTGACCGGGGAGCTGTTTTTT. The encoded protein is CASTLAGVLTGELFF.

The chain links TRBV9 to TRBJ1-2, with a tentative D call TRBD1 (5 bases). This CDR3 has 14 amino acids. Germline V gives CDR1 SGDLS, CDR2 YYNGEE. Trimming left V 4 bases short and J 7 bases short, with 17 bases between. Here the CDR3 DNA reads TGTGCCAGCAGCCGGGAGGGGTCCTGGGGTGGCTACACCTTC. Residues: CASSREGSWGGYTF.

This sequence joins TRBV7-8 and TRBJ2-1; D remains ambiguous. The CDR3 is 12 amino acids. CDR1 is SGHVS and CDR2 is FQNEAQ in the germline V gene. V gave up 8 bases and J gave up 10 bases, with 15 bases separating them. CDR3 bases: TGTGCCAGCGCCCCGGCGCATTCGGAGCAGTTCTTC. Its protein is CASAPAHSEQFF.

V gene TRBV23-1 combines with J gene TRBJ1-4, with 9 bases aligning to TRBD1. TRBV23-1 counts as an open reading frame of uncertain function. V shed 5 bases and J 8 bases; nucleotides not matched to a gene: 6. The CDR3 contains 14 residues. CDR3 sequence: CASSGDREREKLFF. As DNA, the CDR3 is TGCGCCAGCAGTGGGGACAGGGAGAGGGAAAAACTGTTTTTT.

The gene calls are TRBV20-1 and TRBJ2-5; maybe TRBD2 (7 bases). This CDR3 has 17 residues. Per germline, CDR1 DFQATT and CDR2 SNEGSKA (reference sequence). V lost 1 base, J lost 2 bases, and 20 bases lay in between. The CDR3 here is CSARGGGWLAEQETQYF. CDR3 DNA sequence: TGCAGTGCTAGAGGAGGGGGATGGCTAGCGGAACAAGAGACCCAGTACTTC.

This clonotype was picked up a small number of times. This sequence joins TRBV29-1 and TRBJ2-5; TRBD1 agrees at 11 bases. The germline V gene has CDR1 SQVTM and CDR2 ANQGSEA. After removal of 6 bases from V and 1 base from J, the junction contained 7 bases not matched to a gene. This CDR3 spans 15 amino acids. CDR3 bases: TGCAGCGTCGCTGCCGGGACAGGGGGCCAAGAGACCCAGTACTTC. This encodes CSVAAGTGGQETQYF.

This sequence joins TRBV3-1 and TRBJ2-7; possibly TRBD2 for D (6 bases). The germline V gene has CDR1 LGHDT and CDR2 YNNKEL (reference sequence). The CDR3 extends over 14 amino acids. V gave up 4 bases and J gave up 0 bases, with 10 bases separating them. The CDR3: CASSPRDFSYEQYF. Here the CDR3 DNA reads TGTGCCAGCAGCCCCCGGGACTTCTCCTACGAGCAGTACTTC.

The genes are TRBV4-1 and TRBJ2-3, with 11 bases matching TRBD2. The CDR3 has 18 amino acids. The V segment lost 4 bases and the J segment 6 bases; nucleotides outside the gene matches: 15. In germline, CDR1 is MGHRA, CDR2 YSYEKL. The CDR3 spells CASSLPKAGTSGPDTQYF. In DNA form, the CDR3 reads TGCGCCAGCAGCCTTCCTAAAGCCGGGACTAGCGGACCTGATACGCAGTATTTT.

The rearrangement joins TRBV18 to TRBJ2-2; the match to TRBD1 covers 7 bases. Germline V gene sequence: CDR1 KGHSH, CDR2 LQKENI. The CDR3 is made up of 16 amino acids. The V and J ends lost 3 bases and 0 bases, in that order; junction bases with no gene match: 4. In DNA, the CDR3 is TGTGCCAGCTCACCGGACAGGACCGCGAACACCGGGGAGCTGTTTTTT. It codes for CASSPDRTANTGELFF.

The V gene is TRBV10-3, the J gene TRBJ1-1; D unclear. The CDR3 contains 13 residues. The V gene lost 5 bases and the J gene lost 3 bases, with 10 bases spanning the gap. The germline V gene has CDR1 ENHRY and CDR2 SYGVKD. CDR3 sequence (DNA): TGTGCCATCAGTCCGGCCGTCTACACTGAAGCTTTCTTT. Amino acids: CAISPAVYTEAFF.

The rearrangement joins TRBV12-3 or TRBV12-4 to TRBJ2-4; D might be TRBD1 (6 bases). V was cut by 5 bases and J by 1 base, with 9 bases left in between. CDR3 length: 14 amino acids. CDR3: CASSMGAAKNIQYF. In DNA form, the CDR3 reads TGTGCCAGCAGTATGGGGGCGGCCAAAAACATTCAGTACTTC.

The chain uses TRBV29-1 and TRBJ2-2; 7 nucleotides agree with TRBD1. V was pared by 5 bases and J by 10 bases, with 7 bases of the junction left unmatched. Germline CDR1 and CDR2: SQVTM and ANQGSEA. The CDR3 has 12 residues. The CDR3 here is CSVNRGGSELFF. The DNA for the CDR3 is TGCAGCGTTAACAGGGGTGGGTCGGAGCTGTTTTTT.

The rearrangement links TRBV24-1 to TRBJ1-1, with D possibly matching TRBD1 (6 bases). Between the trimmed V and J ends, which lost 9 bases and 7 bases, there was a span of 17 bases. Germline CDR1 and CDR2: KGHDR and SFDVKD. CDR3 length: 13 residues. The CDR3 here is CATVGGGGDEAFF. Here the CDR3 DNA reads TGTGCCACCGTTGGGGGCGGCGGGGATGAAGCTTTCTTT.

This chain connects TRBV12-3 or TRBV12-4 to TRBJ2-3; D possibly corresponds to TRBD1 (6 bases). The CDR3 is 14 amino acids. V was clipped by 3 bases and J by 1 base, with 8 bases between them. Here the CDR3 DNA reads TGTGCCAGCAGTTTCCGACAGGGCACAGATACGCAGTATTTT. Its protein product is CASSFRQGTDTQYF.

This chain uses TRBV2 with TRBJ2-5, with no clear D. Deletions cut 6 bases from V and 3 bases from J, with 5 bases between. CDR1 and CDR2 from the germline V gene are SNHLY and FYNNEI. The CDR3 has 11 amino acids. CDR3 sequence (DNA): TGTGCCAGCAGGCAAGAAGAGACCCAGTACTTC. Protein product: CASRQEETQYF. Complete variable domain (other parts from reference TRBV2 and TRBJ2-5): EPEVTQTPSHQVTQMGQEVILRCVPISNHLYFYWYRQILGQKVEFLVSFYNNEISEKSEIFDDQFSVERPDGSNFTLKIRSTKLEDSAMYFCASRQEETQYFGPGTRLLVL.

The V call is TRBV20-1, the J call TRBJ2-7; no firm D call. Trimming removed 8 bases from V and 3 bases from J, with 14 bases in between. The germline CDR1 and CDR2 sequences are DFQATT and SNEGSKA (reference sequence). The CDR3 covers 12 residues. The CDR3 spells CSYPQENYEQYF. CDR3 DNA: TGCAGTTACCCCCAGGAGAACTACGAGCAGTACTTC.

The V gene is TRBV5-1, the J gene TRBJ1-2; perhaps TRBD1 as D (6 bases). V dropped 9 bases and J dropped 5 bases, with 17 bases sitting between them. The germline V gene has CDR1 SGHRS and CDR2 YFSETQ. The CDR3 runs to 13 residues. CDR3 sequence: CAIRTETGYGYTF. CDR3 sequence (DNA): TGCGCCATCAGGACAGAAACGGGGTATGGCTACACCTTC.

The chain links TRBV6-5 to TRBJ2-3; no clear D gene. In germline, CDR1 is MNHEY, CDR2 SVGAGI. The V end was cut by 4 bases, the J end by 3 bases, with 5 bases between. The CDR3 has 12 amino acids. CDR3 nucleotides: TGTGCCAGCAGTTCCCGTACAGATACGCAGTATTTT. This translates into CASSSRTDTQYF.

The rearrangement links TRBV20-1 to TRBJ1-1, with D unresolved. Germline V gene sequence: CDR1 DFQATT, CDR2 SNEGSKA (reference sequence). The V gene lost 0 bases and the J gene lost 4 bases, with 9 bases spanning the gap. This CDR3 contains 13 residues. The CDR3 nucleotides read TGCAGTGCTAGAGAGGTGACGAGCACTGAAGCTTTCTTT. This sequence encodes CSAREVTSTEAFF.

The V and J genes are TRBV28 and TRBJ2-1; tentatively, D is TRBD1 or TRBD2 (6 bases each). V was cut by 1 base and J by 8 bases, with 12 bases left in between. CDR1 and CDR2 from the germline V gene are MDHEN and SYDVKM. The CDR3 is 14 amino acids. Here the CDR3 reads CASSLYGGGDEQFF. The CDR3 coding sequence is TGTGCCAGCAGTTTATATGGAGGGGGAGATGAGCAGTTCTTC. Complete variable domain (other parts from reference TRBV28 and TRBJ2-1): DVKVTQSSRYLVKRTGEKVFLECVQDMDHENMFWYRQDPGLGLRLIYFSYDVKMKEKGDIPEGYSVSREKKERFSLILESASTNQTSMYLCASSLYGGGDEQFFGPGTRLTVL.

J is TRBJ1-2 and V is TRBV14, with a possible D match to TRBD1 (6 bases). CDR3 size: 14 residues. V was trimmed by 0 bases and J by 9 bases, leaving 14 bases between them. Germline CDR1 and CDR2: SGHDN and FVKESK. The CDR3 sequence is CASSQEMTGRSYTF. The CDR3 DNA follows: TGTGCCAGCAGCCAAGAAATGACAGGAAGAAGCTACACCTTC.

Concerning this clonotype itself: This CDR3 fails to terminate in the conserved phenylalanine or tryptophan, so it likely reflects a read error. The limits of the CDR3 on the DNA are not certain, so only TCRdb's listed CDR3 is given. CDR3 sequence reads: CASSVGGTEV. The chain is built from TRBV2 and TRBJ2-3; the table's D call TRBD1 went unverified against the DNA. Including both end residues, the CDR3 is 10 amino acids long. CDR1 and CDR2 (germline): SNHLY, FYNNEI.

The V call is TRBV28, the J call TRBJ1-1, with unresolved D. Germline V lookup: CDR1 MDHEN, CDR2 SYDVKM. This CDR3 comprises 14 residues. Trimming removed 3 bases at V and 2 bases at J, with 10 bases between. The CDR3 DNA sequence: TGTGCCAGCAGTTTCCTTGGGGTAAACACTGAAGCTTTCTTT. It translates to CASSFLGVNTEAFF.

This clonotype was seen only once. The genes are TRBV5-1 and TRBJ2-7; D unclear. This CDR3 contains 15 residues. V shed 0 bases and J shed 1 base, with 11 bases lying between them. CDR1 SGHRS and CDR2 YFSETQ come from the germline V gene. The CDR3 DNA follows: TGCGCCAGCAGCTTGGGGGATAGCAGGTCCTACGAGCAGTACTTC. Its translation: CASSLGDSRSYEQYF. The variable domain in full, with the rest retrieved from reference TRBV5-1 and TRBJ2-7, is KAGVTQTPRYLIKTRGQQVTLSCSPISGHRSVSWYQQTPGQGLQFLFEYFSETQRNKGNFPGRFSGRQFSNSRSEMNVSTLELGDSALYLCASSLGDSRSYEQYFGPGTRLTVT.

This clonotype has just one count. V gene TRBV7-9 combines with J gene TRBJ2-7; 7 bases fit TRBD1. Germline assignment: CDR1 SEHNR and CDR2 FQNEAQ (reference sequence). The CDR3 is made up of 16 amino acids. V gave up 11 bases and J gave up 4 bases; unmatched junction bases: 20. This CDR3 is CAVRGGDSGMGYEQYF. Here the CDR3 DNA reads TGTGCCGTGAGAGGGGGCGATTCGGGTATGGGTTACGAGCAGTACTTC. The full variable domain, in which reference TRBV7-9 and TRBJ2-7 provide the parts outside the CDR3, is DTGVSQNPRHKITKRGQNVTFRCDPISEHNRLYWYRQTLGQGPEFLTYFQNEAQLEKSRLLSDRFSAERPKGSFSTLEIQRTEQGDSAMYLCAVRGGDSGMGYEQYFGPGTRLTVT.

The V call is TRBV7-3, the J call TRBJ2-7, with D uncertain. CDR1 and CDR2 from the germline V gene are SGHTA and FQGTGA. The V end was cut by 1 base, the J end by 1 base, with 11 bases between. The CDR3 covers 15 residues. The CDR3 region is CASSLMGIGSYEQYF. DNA for the CDR3: TGTGCCAGCAGCTTAATGGGAATTGGATCCTACGAGCAGTACTTC. Supplemented by reference TRBV7-3 and TRBJ2-7, the full variable domain reads GAGVSQTPSNKVTEKGKYVELRCDPISGHTALYWYRQSLGQGPEFLIYFQGTGAADDSGLPNDRFFAVRPEGSVSTLKIQRTERGDSAVYLCASSLMGIGSYEQYFGPGTRLTVT.

The gene calls are TRBV28 and TRBJ1-1; no clear D gene. Trimming took off 4 bases at V and 6 bases at J, with 15 bases between the two ends. CDR1 is MDHEN and CDR2 is SYDVKM in the germline V gene. This CDR3 has 14 residues. The CDR3 here is CASSSPGMVPEAFF. CDR3 bases: TGTGCCAGCAGTTCTCCGGGGATGGTCCCTGAAGCTTTCTTT.

The J gene is TRBJ1-2, the V gene TRBV23-1, with D possibly matching TRBD1 (5 bases). TRBV23-1 is annotated as an ORF whose role is uncertain. This CDR3 has 15 residues. Deletions cut 8 bases from V and 8 bases from J, with 24 bases between. The CDR3 DNA reads as TGCGCCAGCTTCCAGGGTGCCCTGGGGTGGAACGGCTACACCTTC. Protein product: CASFQGALGWNGYTF.

The V gene is TRBV6-1, the J gene TRBJ2-7, with 12 bases lining up with TRBD2. In germline, CDR1 is MNHNS, CDR2 SASEGT. The CDR3 totals 14 residues. V gave up 7 bases and J gave up 4 bases; unmatched junction bases: 5. The CDR3 coding sequence is TGTGCCAGCATCCGACTAGCGGGGGATTACGAGCAGTACTTC. Protein sequence: CASIRLAGDYEQYF.

This rearrangement joins TRBV5-4 to TRBJ2-7; D uncertain. This CDR3 spans 14 amino acids. V lost 1 base to trimming and J lost 1 base, with 9 bases between them. Germline V gene lookup returns CDR1 SGHNT and CDR2 YYREEE (reference sequence). The CDR3 coding sequence is TGTGCCAGCAGCTTGCCTGGGATTTCCTACGAGCAGTACTTC. The encoded protein is CASSLPGISYEQYF. Drawing the rest from reference TRBV5-4 and TRBJ2-7, the complete variable domain is ETGVTQSPTHLIKTRGQQVTLRCSSQSGHNTVSWYQQALGQGPQFIFQYYREEENGRGNFPPRFSGLQFPNYSSELNVNALELDDSALYLCASSLPGISYEQYFGPGTRLTVT.